A selection of T cell receptor beta chains follows, all from one sample in a study of radiation and T cells in renal cell carcinoma. Sequencing used immunoSEQ multiplex PCR; TCRdb keeps in-frame clones, though not all of them. The profile shows some 150,000 clones, 70% to 90% of them singletons. Sequenced material: blood, taken from a patient whose treatment included radiotherapy and nephrectomy. These receptors originate from a woman aged 45-65 years with renal cell carcinoma. Each CDR3 is given with its conserved first and last residue. The D gene is left open where the match is weak. Part of the rows lack a size; the others show once, few, many or a class for expanded clones.

V: TRBV5-1
size: .
J: TRBJ2-2
D: .
CDR3: CASSLVSDRATGELFF
DNA: TGCGCCAGCAGCTTGGTCAGTGACCGAGCCACCGGGGAGCTGTTTTTT

V: TRBV7-8
size: .
J: TRBJ2-7
D: .
CDR3: CASSKGEYEQYF
DNA: TGTGCCAGCTCCAAGGGAGAATACGAGCAGTACTTC

V: TRBV7-6
size: .
J: TRBJ1-4
D: .
CDR3: CASSLVEASDEKLFF
DNA: TGTGCCAGCAGCTTAGTAGAGGCCTCGGATGAAAAACTGTTTTTT

V: TRBV5-1
size: .
J: TRBJ2-2
D: .
CDR3: CASGQTGVASGWKLFF
DNA: TGCGCCAGCGGGCAGACAGGCGTCGCGAGCGGGTGGAAGCTGTTTTTT

V: TRBV19
size: .
J: TRBJ2-3
D: TRBD1
CDR3: CASHDRAADTQYF
DNA: TGTGCCAGCCACGACAGGGCCGCAGATACGCAGTATTTT

V: TRBV11-2
size: .
J: TRBJ1-1
D: TRBD1
CDR3: CASSLGTGWNTEAFF
DNA: TGTGCCAGCAGCCTAGGGACAGGGTGGAACACTGAAGCTTTCTTT

V: TRBV25-1
size: .
J: TRBJ1-1
D: .
CDR3: CASRSGGTEAFF
DNA: TGTGCCAGCAGGAGCGGGGGCACTGAAGCTTTCTTT

V: TRBV6-5
size: .
J: TRBJ2-7
D: .
CDR3: CASSRALDALEQYF
DNA: TGTGCCAGCAGTAGAGCCTTAGACGCCCTCGAGCAGTACTTC

V: TRBV7-2
size: once
J: TRBJ1-2
D: .
CDR3: CASSPRTLNGYTF
DNA: TGTGCCAGCAGCCCCCGGACACTTAATGGCTACACCTTC

V: TRBV14
size: .
J: TRBJ1-2
D: .
CDR3: CASSQQGLNYGYTF
DNA: TGTGCCAGCAGCCAGCAGGGTCTCAACTATGGCTACACCTTC

V: TRBV6-1
size: .
J: TRBJ1-5
D: .
CDR3: CASHLENNQPQHF
DNA: TGTGCCAGCCATCTCGAGAACAATCAGCCCCAGCATTTT

V: TRBV30
size: once
J: TRBJ2-5
D: TRBD2
CDR3: CAWSGRGVEETQYF
DNA: TGTGCCTGGAGTGGGCGGGGGGTCGAAGAGACCCAGTACTTC

V: TRBV6-6
size: .
J: TRBJ2-2
D: .
CDR3: CASSSPEKGGTGELFF
DNA: TGTGCCAGCAGTTCTCCCGAGAAGGGAGGAACCGGGGAGCTGTTTTTT

V: TRBV14
size: few
J: TRBJ2-6
D: TRBD2
CDR3: CASSQGLFGANVLTF
DNA: TGTGCCAGCAGCCAGGGACTATTTGGGGCCAACGTCCTGACTTTC

V: TRBV18
size: .
J: TRBJ1-4
D: TRBD1
CDR3: CASSPGDRNGYNEKLFF
DNA: TGTGCCAGCTCACCAGGGGACAGGAATGGTTATAATGAAAAACTGTTTTTT

V: TRBV9
size: .
J: TRBJ1-4
D: TRBD1
CDR3: CASSVGQGYGTNEKLFF
DNA: TGTGCCAGCAGCGTAGGACAGGGGTATGGCACTAATGAAAAACTGTTTTTT

V: TRBV7-2
size: .
J: TRBJ1-2
D: .
CDR3: CASSDQTGGRYGYTF
DNA: TGTGCCAGCAGCGACCAGACAGGAGGACGCTATGGCTACACCTTC

V: TRBV5-5
size: few
J: TRBJ2-2
D: .
CDR3: CASSLDINTGELFF
DNA: TGTGCCAGCAGCTTGGACATTAACACCGGGGAGCTGTTTTTT

V: TRBV7-9
size: .
J: TRBJ2-6
D: .
CDR3: CASSLAQGSYSGANVLTF
DNA: TGTGCCAGCAGCTTAGCTCAGGGGTCATACTCTGGGGCCAACGTCCTGACTTTC

V: TRBV4-1
size: .
J: TRBJ1-4
D: TRBD1
CDR3: CASSQIGQENEKLFF
DNA: TGCGCCAGCAGCCAGATAGGACAGGAGAATGAAAAACTGTTTTTT

V: TRBV9
size: few
J: TRBJ1-1
D: .
CDR3: CASSVDLTGEAFF
DNA: TGTGCCAGCAGCGTAGATCTGACGGGTGAAGCTTTCTTT

V: TRBV2
size: few
J: TRBJ2-1
D: TRBD2
CDR3: CASSERLAGKSSYNEQFF
DNA: TGTGCCAGCAGTGAGAGGCTAGCGGGGAAGAGCTCCTACAATGAGCAGTTCTTC

V: TRBV6-1
size: few
J: TRBJ2-7
D: .
CDR3: CASSEGPVSYEQYF
DNA: TGTGCCAGCAGTGAGGGTCCGGTTAGCTACGAGCAGTACTTC

V: TRBV13
size: .
J: TRBJ1-1
D: .
CDR3: CASSLRQGGWDTEAFF
DNA: TGTGCCAGCAGCTTAAGGCAGGGAGGTTGGGACACTGAAGCTTTCTTT

V: TRBV19
size: few
J: TRBJ2-7
D: .
CDR3: CASSISMQGMYEQYF
DNA: TGTGCCAGTAGTATATCTATGCAGGGGATGTACGAGCAGTACTTC

V: TRBV5-6
size: few
J: TRBJ2-1
D: .
CDR3: CASSWGSGGNEQFF
DNA: TGTGCCAGCAGTTGGGGATCAGGGGGGAATGAGCAGTTCTTC

V: TRBV7-9
size: .
J: TRBJ2-3
D: TRBD2
CDR3: CASSPHRLAAADTQYF
DNA: TGTGCCAGCAGCCCTCACCGACTAGCGGCTGCAGATACGCAGTATTTT

V: TRBV7-2
size: .
J: TRBJ2-7
D: .
CDR3: CASSLQTVAYEQYF
DNA: TGTGCCAGCAGCTTACAAACGGTCGCCTACGAGCAGTACTTC

V: TRBV5-1
size: .
J: TRBJ1-5
D: TRBD1
CDR3: CASSLGQGVGQPQHF
DNA: TGCGCCAGCAGCCTCGGACAGGGGGTGGGTCAGCCCCAGCATTTT

V: TRBV10-2
size: .
J: TRBJ1-5
D: .
CDR3: CASMINSNQPQHF
DNA: TGCGCCAGCATGATTAATAGCAATCAGCCCCAGCATTTT

V: TRBV18
size: .
J: TRBJ1-3
D: .
CDR3: CASSPQLDASGNTIYF
DNA: TGTGCCAGCTCACCACAACTCGATGCCTCTGGAAACACCATATATTTT

V: TRBV10-1
size: .
J: TRBJ2-2
D: .
CDR3: CASSESPDWVSTGELFF
DNA: TGCGCCAGCAGTGAGTCTCCGGACTGGGTCAGCACCGGGGAGCTGTTTTTT

V: TRBV19
size: .
J: TRBJ1-2
D: .
CDR3: CASTGPNYGYTF
DNA: TGTGCCAGTACGGGACCTAACTATGGCTACACCTTC

V: TRBV7-9
size: .
J: TRBJ2-2
D: .
CDR3: CASSFQTGELFF
DNA: TGTGCCAGCAGTTTCCAAACCGGGGAGCTGTTTTTT

V: TRBV30
size: .
J: TRBJ1-1
D: TRBD1
CDR3: CAWFDRGLGDTEAFF
DNA: TGTGCCTGGTTCGACAGGGGGCTTGGGGACACTGAAGCTTTCTTT